This T cell receptor beta chain was observed in a study of cytomegalovirus exposure and HLA in healthy donors (dated 2017 in TCRdb). Regarding the study in general: An earlier analysis of some 620 of the donors reported about 300 Gb of sequence data and 117 million unique TCR beta sequences obtained from about 200 million T cells. An early release that covered some 640 HLA-typed donors contained approximately 300 gigabases of sequencing data and 70 million to 100 million unique TCR sequences. Of the 300 to 500 genotyped donors, 80% to 90% were placed in the genetic ancestry cluster associated with self-reported Caucasian donors. The study was designed to test whether signatures of past pathogen exposure could be identified by cataloging public T cell receptors. The study profiled the T cell repertoires of about 720 subjects by immunosequencing and related them to cytomegalovirus serostatus. A separate validation cohort of over a hundred different subjects was used in addition to the approximately 670-subject first cohort. To predict cytomegalovirus infection status, the study brought together high-throughput TCR immunosequencing, statistical association of individual TCRs with disease status, and machine learning. A later analysis re-analyzed previously published TCR beta repertoires from roughly 690 donors and added high-resolution HLA genotyping to study TCR occurrence patterns. Rather than using new phenotypic data, the later analysis identified candidate immune exposures from TCR beta sequences and from how often those sequences occurred across donors. In an earlier analysis of 500 to 650 of the donors, high-throughput TCR beta sequencing was used to judge whether each TCR beta V gene segment behaved as functional or pseudogenic. Donor age, sex, ethnicity and CMV serostatus were collected together with the repertoire data. A later genetic analysis used genome-wide SNP genotypes for about 60% of the roughly 670 donors, treating that subset as a discovery cohort. Every discovery cohort repertoire had been produced on one sequencing platform. Both class I and class II loci were covered by HLA typing, at four-digit resolution. The number of donors typed differed by locus, with roughly 620-640 for A, B, C, DRB1 and DQB1, 522 for DQA1, approximately 580 for DPA1, and 472 for DPB1. Roughly 5 DR-DQ haplotypes were handled as single units for association and clustering because linkage in the cohort was strong. On average, about 200,000 unique TCR beta nucleotide sequences were sequenced per donor among about 400 genotyped donors of the cohort, with around 19% of those sequences being non-productive. What the research found in general, with its limitations: Immune exposure information for the cohort was limited to CMV serostatus. Some IMGT-functional V segments, including TRBV6-2 and TRBV6-3, could not be distinguished by the 87-base-pair reads and were therefore excluded. V-gene and J-gene trimming of TCR beta chains was associated with a missense DCLRE1C variant in a later genetic analysis, and the association was replicated in an independent cohort. Most TCR sequences were seen in very few donors, while some public TCRs were found in many individuals. Compared with equally common non-associated chains, HLA-associated TCR beta chains in a later analysis were more clonally expanded and had lower generation probabilities. It was suggested by the authors that the approach could potentially be generalized to other disease states and immunological phenotypes. Several of the top co-occurrence clusters appeared to be linked to parvovirus B19, influenza, CMV and Epstein-Barr virus, according to a later analysis. HLA typing was unavailable for some donors at each locus, so association tests used only the typed subset. Specific HLA alleles were associated with around 18,000 TCR beta sequences at a false discovery rate of 0.05 in a later analysis. The earlier analysis of approximately 590 of the donors excluded roughly 17 rarely observed V segments, including chromosome 9 orphons, because counts were too low. When HLA alleles, especially DR and DQ, strongly co-occurred, attributing TCR associations to individual alleles was difficult. A further reported finding was that TCR beta sequences accurately predicted the HLA-A and HLA-B alleles for most subjects in the first cohort. A total of fewer than 200 TCR beta chains were listed by the study as associated with cytomegalovirus. Only TCR beta chains were sequenced in this cohort, and the absence of alpha or paired-chain data limited detectable features. In vitro tests confirmed that a few of the cytomegalovirus-associated TCR beta chains recognize cytomegalovirus antigens. Most CMV-associated TCR beta chains appeared to be HLA-restricted in a later analysis, and the HLA associations seemed to be driven largely by CMV exposure. A cluster of highly shared sequence variants was judged likely to represent a technical artifact of the sequencing pipeline. In an earlier analysis of several hundred of the donors, most TCR beta V segments were observed in productive rearrangements about 90% or about 30% of the time, broadly matching IMGT annotations. In a later analysis, TCR association rates were found to vary across HLA loci, with the most associated TCRs seen for DRB1 alleles and the fewest for HLA-C alleles. Presence/absence analyses assumed roughly uniform sequencing depth across donors, an assumption that may not hold. Linkage disequilibrium might explain the correlated functional status among segregating V segments, but an unknown experimental factor could not be excluded. In both the original and validation cohorts, the classifier was reported to diagnose cytomegalovirus status with high specificity and sensitivity. According to a later genetic analysis, donors in an Asian-associated ancestry cluster had fewer N-insertions in productive TCRs than the roughly 670-donor mean.

Library construction relied on the immunoSEQ multiplex PCR assay. A mixture of 60 forward primers for TCR Vbeta segments and 13 reverse primers for TCR Jbeta segments was used in the multiplex PCR. A multiplex PCR assay on genomic DNA amplified the CDR3 region of rearranged TCR beta genes. Amplified TCR beta libraries were sequenced as 87-base-pair reads on the Illumina HiSeq System. The original methods were these. Across the 500 to 750 repertoires, a later analysis counted 80 million or so unique TCR beta chains, around 11 million of which were shared by at least two donors. A nearest-neighbor algorithm error-corrected the raw reads and collapsed the reads into unique sequences, merging closely related sequences to remove PCR and sequencing errors. To assign V, D and J gene segments, CDR3 sequences were aligned to IMGT reference sequences. For a sequence to be retained, a match of at least six nucleotides to both a V gene segment and a J gene segment was required. A rearrangement was called productive if the CDR3 had no stop codons and remained in frame with V and J, and every other rearrangement was called non-productive. Following IMGT convention, CDR3 was defined as the stretch from the second conserved V-encoded cysteine up to the conserved J-encoded phenylalanine. The earlier analysis of about 590 of the donors excluded sequences that lacked an unambiguous match to a single V gene segment. An earlier analysis of fewer than 750 of the donors called V segments functional above 56.7% productive rearrangements and segregating when the between-donor standard deviation exceeded 5%. To diagnose cytomegalovirus status from the catalog of TCR beta chain sequences, a statistical classification framework was built. V and J gene assignment, in a later analysis, came from comparing TCR nucleotide sequences with IMGT/GENE-DB human TR gene sequences. Using the TCRdist pipeline, a later analysis assigned CDR3 sequences along with most-parsimonious VDJ recombination scenarios. In a later analysis, each TCR beta chain was defined by its CDR3 amino acid sequence together with its V-gene family, and reads lacking a unique V-gene family were excluded. As a way to deal with suspected cross-contamination and a sequencing artifact, a later analysis dropped more than 500 nucleotide sequences that were highly shared and had low generation probability. A later analysis calculated a clonal expansion index for each public chain from normalized within-repertoire ranks of inferred template counts. A later analysis computed generation probabilities with a VDJ recombination model fitted to out-of-frame rearrangements, and checked the results against IGoR. Hypergeometric tests were used in a later analysis to score TCR-TCR, TCR-HLA and TCR-CMV co-occurrence, with a repertoire-size bias correction applied to the TCR pairs. To estimate false discovery rates, a later analysis permuted the HLA or CMV assignments 20 times. In a later analysis, co-occurring TCRs were grouped with DBSCAN, and TCRdist sequence similarity was added when clustering was performed within HLA-allele-positive subsets. For co-occurrence clustering, repertoires with fewer than 30,000 or more than 120,000 public chains were excluded, along with several repertoires with anomalous nucleotide sharing. TCRdb's version of the immuneACCESS table is confined to in-frame rearrangements and falls short of the full clone set. An unresolved V gene accounts for under half of the shortfall where checked; the remainder is of unknown origin. V and J calls and clone size are those listed in that table; D and trimming were worked out from the DNA. The sample data list around 170,000 clones, and around 73% of these were observed just once. Jointly, the top ten make up 1.4% to 1.5% of the sample.

The cohort was made up of 650 to 700 healthy bone marrow donors. All cohort members were sampled while nominally healthy, although unrecorded immune exposures were likely present. The donor was CMV seronegative and was included in the group of hundreds of seronegative cohort members. A peripheral blood sample was collected from each donor, and TCR beta sequencing was performed on peripheral blood mononuclear cells. Genomic DNA extraction from the blood cell samples was performed with the Qiagen DNeasy Blood Extraction Kit. CDR1 and CDR2 (SGHRS, YFSETQ) derive from the germline V gene. Germline trimming amounts to 0 bases on V and 8 bases on J, with 4 as the count of junction bases outside the gene matches. The CDR3 contains 15 residues, cysteine and phenylalanine counted. Only the CDR3 DNA stays, 45 bases, in frame from base 1. The table lists this clone with a few counts. This clone's antigen is unknown. The sample holds no much larger clone one base away, and base qualities are not on file.

The chain joins TRBV5-1 to TRBJ2-2, with TRBD1 matching 10 junction bases. The source material was PBMCs. This sequence originates from a male donor in good health and CMV-seronegative. The sequence in DNA is TGCGCCAGCAGCTTGGCGGGACAGGGGACGGGGGAGCTGTTTTTT. It encodes CASSLAGQGTGELFF.